These 31 T cell receptor beta chains originate from one sample sequenced in a study of glioma-infiltrating T cells after dendritic cell vaccination. Time point denoted: after dendritic cell vaccination, including at tumor progression/relapse. The protocol was immunoSEQ multiplex PCR, while the TCRdb copy is restricted to in-frame clones and leaves out a portion. The table includes roughly 100,000 clones, 90% detected once. Sequencing used blood, obtained after dendritic cell vaccination. These receptors originate from a human donor with glioblastoma.

This rearrangement joins TRBV5-1 to TRBJ1-2; D ambiguous. The CDR3 extends over 15 amino acids. The V gene's germline CDR1 is SGHRS and CDR2 YFSETQ. V was pared by 0 bases and J by 3 bases, with 12 bases between. The chain's CDR3 is CASSLEAGYHYGYTF. The CDR3 nucleotides are TGCGCCAGCAGCTTGGAGGCAGGTTATCACTATGGCTACACCTTC.

The chain employs TRBV6-1 and TRBJ1-3; possibly TRBD1 for D (5 bases). Looked up from germline, CDR1 is MNHNS and CDR2 is SASEGT. V lost 5 bases and J 8 bases, leaving 13 bases between the germline ends. The CDR3 length is 13 residues. CDR3 loop: CASSPGILDTIYF. CDR3 bases: TGTGCCAGCAGTCCAGGGATCTTAGACACCATATATTTT.

The chain has TRBV11-1 and TRBJ2-7, with TRBD1 as a possible D gene (7 bases). Germline V gives CDR1 SGHAT, CDR2 FQDESV (reference sequence). The V end was cut by 2 bases, the J end by 5 bases, with 13 bases between. The CDR3 totals 14 residues. CDR3 sequence: CASSLRRGDNEQYF. The DNA for the CDR3 is TGTGCCAGCAGCTTACGCAGGGGGGATAACGAGCAGTACTTC.

This sequence joins TRBV19 and TRBJ2-2, with TRBD1 as a possible D gene (5 bases). The germline V gene has CDR1 LNHDA and CDR2 SQIVND (reference sequence). The ends were cut back, 5 bases at V and 9 bases at J, with 10 bases in the middle. CDR3 length: 12 amino acids. For the CDR3, the DNA is TGTGCCAGTAGTCAGGGATACAGGGAGCTGTTTTTT. This translates into CASSQGYRELFF.

The rearrangement uses TRBV11-2 and TRBJ1-3; TRBD1 might be the D (5 bases). Trimming stripped 3 bases from V and 1 base from J, with 7 bases between. This CDR3 is 14 amino acids long. CDR1 and CDR2 (germline): SGHAT, FQNNGV. Here the CDR3 DNA reads TGTGCCAGCAGCTTTGCAGGGTCTGGAAACACCATATATTTT. It translates to CASSFAGSGNTIYF.

The V and J genes are TRBV11-2 and TRBJ2-5; 7 bases fit TRBD2. This CDR3 contains 18 residues. Germline CDR1 reads SGHAT; CDR2 reads FQNNGV. With 5 bases clipped from V and 5 bases from J, the junction kept 20 bases outside the gene matches. DNA for the CDR3: TGTGCCAGCAGCCCCGTGCGCCGGACGGGGGGATTTCGGGAGACCCAGTACTTC. As protein: CASSPVRRTGGFRETQYF.

Remarks on this clone: One end of the junction varies from germline; a read error may be responsible. J is TRBJ1-5 and V is TRBV7-7; 7 nucleotides align to TRBD1. The CDR3 contains 17 residues. The germline CDR1 and CDR2 sequences are SSHAT and FNYEAQ (reference sequence). The CDR3 nucleotides are TGTGCTAGCAGCCCAGGACAGGCTGGCGGTAGCAATCAGCCCCAGCATTTT. Protein: CASSPGQAGGSNQPQHF.

This chain joins TRBV9 and TRBJ2-2, with D perhaps TRBD1 (5 bases). Germline V gives CDR1 SGDLS, CDR2 YYNGEE. V gave up 4 bases and J gave up 1 base, with 14 bases separating them. This CDR3 is built from 16 residues. The CDR3 DNA is TGTGCCAGCAGCCCGCAGGGAAATTTGAACACCGGGGAGCTGTTTTTT. This translates into CASSPQGNLNTGELFF.

About this clone itself: At one boundary the junction diverges from the germline segment, which might be a read error. V and J are TRBV7-7 and TRBJ2-7; 8 nucleotides line up with TRBD1. CDR3 length: 13 amino acids. Germline values: CDR1 SSHAT, CDR2 FNYEAQ (reference sequence). The DNA for the CDR3 is TGTGCTAGCAGCATCGACAGGGGTGGCGAGCAGTACTTC. Translation gives CASSIDRGGEQYF.

The chain combines TRBV29-1 with TRBJ2-5; perhaps TRBD1 as D (7 bases). Trimming took off 3 bases at V and 7 bases at J, with 15 bases between the two ends. The CDR3 loop spans 13 amino acids. The germline gives CDR1 SQVTM, CDR2 ANQGSEA. The CDR3: CSVDQGGGATQYF. The CDR3 DNA sequence: TGCAGCGTTGACCAGGGGGGTGGAGCGACCCAGTACTTC.

There are a few counts of this clone. This rearrangement joins TRBV10-1 to TRBJ2-2, with D perhaps TRBD1 (6 bases). The CDR3 spans 15 residues. Trimming stripped 7 bases from V and 7 bases from J, with 19 bases between. Germline-derived CDR1 and CDR2 are WNHNN and SYGVQD (reference sequence). The chain's CDR3 is CASTALPRGGGELFF. The CDR3, as DNA: TGCGCCAGCACGGCCCTACCCAGAGGGGGCGGGGAGCTGTTTTTT.

This chain connects TRBV11-2 to TRBJ2-7, with a tentative D call TRBD1 (5 bases). V was cut by 0 bases and J by 3 bases, with 9 bases left in between. Germline V gene sequence: CDR1 SGHAT, CDR2 FQNNGV. The CDR3 sequence is 14 residues long. This CDR3 reads CASSLEGELYEQYF. The CDR3 coding sequence is TGTGCCAGCAGCTTAGAAGGGGAACTCTACGAGCAGTACTTC. The variable domain in full, with the rest retrieved from reference TRBV11-2 and TRBJ2-7, is EAGVAQSPRYKIIEKRQSVAFWCNPISGHATLYWYQQILGQGPKLLIQFQNNGVVDDSQLPKDRFSAERLKGVDSTLKIQPAKLEDSAVYLCASSLEGELYEQYFGPGTRLTVT.

The chain employs TRBV6-5 and TRBJ2-1, with D perhaps matching TRBD1 (5 bases). The CDR3 covers 15 residues. Germline CDR1 and CDR2: MNHEY and SVGAGI. Deletions cut 10 bases from V and 1 base from J, with 17 bases between. This CDR3 reads CATNPQTASYNEQFF. As DNA, the CDR3 is TGTGCCACCAACCCCCAGACAGCTTCCTACAATGAGCAGTTCTTC.

The rearrangement joins TRBV19 to TRBJ1-5; a weak D match, TRBD1 (5 bases). V was trimmed by 6 bases and J by 2 bases, leaving 8 bases between them. The CDR3 runs 13 residues. CDR1 is LNHDA and CDR2 is SQIVND in the germline V gene (reference sequence). The CDR3 nucleotides are TGTGCCAGTAGGGGGGGTGGCAATCAGCCCCAGCATTTT. This sequence encodes CASRGGGNQPQHF.

CDR3 amino acids: CASSPALAEGETQYF. The DNA of the CDR3 is TGTGCCAGCTCACCGGCCCTAGCCGAGGGAGAGACCCAGTACTTC. This chain links TRBV18 with TRBJ2-5, with D perhaps matching TRBD2 (5 bases). V was trimmed by 3 bases and J by 4 bases, leaving 15 bases between them. The CDR3 sequence is 15 residues long. Germline values: CDR1 KGHSH, CDR2 LQKENI.

V and J are TRBV7-6 and TRBJ2-3; TRBD2 matches 7 bases. The CDR3 spans 16 residues. CDR1 and CDR2 (germline): SGHVS, FNYEAQ. V shed 3 bases and J 2 bases; nucleotides not matched to a gene: 8. CDR3 bases: TGTGCCAGCAGCTTCCAAGCGGGAATTTTCACAGATACGCAGTATTTT. Amino acids: CASSFQAGIFTDTQYF.

This clone came up once. The chain joins TRBV18 to TRBJ1-3; no reliable D call. The CDR3 contains 15 residues. V lost 6 bases and J lost 3, with 15 bases in between. Germline V gives CDR1 KGHSH, CDR2 LQKENI. The CDR3 sequence is CASSPDRRRGNTIYF. The CDR3 nucleotides read TGTGCCAGCTCTCCCGATCGGAGACGTGGAAACACCATATATTTT.

The CDR3: CASSFWAGDTDTQYF. The CDR3 DNA reads as TGTGCCAGCAGCTTCTGGGCGGGGGACACAGATACGCAGTATTTT. The V gene is TRBV7-9, the J gene TRBJ2-3; 7 positions agree with TRBD2. Losses at the gene ends were 3 bases for V and 2 bases for J; bases not matched to a gene: 5. From germline, CDR1 is SEHNR and CDR2 FQNEAQ (reference sequence). The CDR3 contains 15 residues.

V is TRBV29-1 and J is TRBJ2-1, with a weak D call TRBD2 (6 bases). The CDR3 spans 14 residues. Trimming removed 4 bases from V and 0 bases from J, with 10 bases in between. Germline CDR1 SQVTM, CDR2 ANQGSEA. In DNA form, the CDR3 reads TGCAGCGTTGGAGCGGGTAGCTCCTACAATGAGCAGTTCTTC. This codes for CSVGAGSSYNEQFF.

This rearrangement joins TRBV15 to TRBJ2-7, with D perhaps TRBD2 (6 bases). Germline loops: CDR1 LNHNV, CDR2 YYDKDF (reference sequence). There are 12 residues in the CDR3. V was clipped by 1 base and J by 6 bases, with 7 bases between them. CDR3 nucleotide sequence: TGTGCCACCAGCAGAGTCGGGGGCGAGCAGTACTTC. It yields the protein CATSRVGGEQYF. The full variable domain, with the rest looked up from reference TRBV15 and TRBJ2-7, is DAMVIQNPRYQVTQFGKPVTLSCSQTLNHNVMYWYQQKSSQAPKLLFHYYDKDFNNEADTPDNFQSRRPNTSFCFLDIRSPGLGDTAMYLCATSRVGGEQYFGPGTRLTVT.

This chain connects TRBV18 to TRBJ1-2; TRBD1 agrees at 9 bases. The CDR3 consists of 14 residues. V was clipped by 6 bases and J by 6 bases; unmatched bases: 8. CDR1 and CDR2 (germline): KGHSH, LQKENI. The CDR3 DNA reads TGTGCCAGCTCTTTCCGGGACAGGGACGATGGCTACACCTTC. Translation gives CASSFRDRDDGYTF.

The chain carries TRBV5-1 and TRBJ2-5; 14 bases are a match to TRBD2. The CDR3 runs 18 residues. V shed 3 bases, J shed 2 bases, and the junction held 9 bases outside the gene matches. Germline V gene sequence: CDR1 SGHRS, CDR2 YFSETQ. The CDR3 DNA is TGCGCCAGCAGCTCAACGACTAGCGGGGGGGCAAATCAAGAGACCCAGTACTTC. Its translation: CASSSTTSGGANQETQYF. The full variable domain, its missing parts supplied by reference TRBV5-1 and TRBJ2-5, is KAGVTQTPRYLIKTRGQQVTLSCSPISGHRSVSWYQQTPGQGLQFLFEYFSETQRNKGNFPGRFSGRQFSNSRSEMNVSTLELGDSALYLCASSSTTSGGANQETQYFGPGTRLLVL.

The V and J genes are TRBV4-1 and TRBJ1-5, with no clear D. The CDR3 has 15 amino acids. Per the germline V gene, CDR1 is MGHRA and CDR2 is YSYEKL. Trimming stripped 2 bases from V and 0 bases from J, with 8 bases between. Here the CDR3 DNA reads TGCGCCAGCAGCCAACAGTTTTATAGCAATCAGCCCCAGCATTTT. The encoded protein is CASSQQFYSNQPQHF.

The V gene is TRBV5-4, the J gene TRBJ1-1; D perhaps matches TRBD1 (6 bases). Germline V gene sequence: CDR1 SGHNT, CDR2 YYREEE (reference sequence). The CDR3 covers 15 residues. The germline V and J ends were trimmed by 4 bases and 1 base, with 14 bases remaining between them. The DNA for the CDR3 is TGTGCCAGCAGCCCTGGACAGCAACAGAACACTGAAGCTTTCTTT. Translating it yields CASSPGQQQNTEAFF.

The V and J genes are TRBV19 and TRBJ2-2, with 9 bases aligning to TRBD1. The CDR3 consists of 17 residues. V gave up 0 bases and J gave up 6 bases; unmatched junction bases: 8. Germline V lookup: CDR1 LNHDA, CDR2 SQIVND (reference sequence). The CDR3 coding sequence is TGTGCCAGTAGTATAGAACAGGGGGCTAGTGATGCCGGGGAGCTGTTTTTT. It encodes CASSIEQGASDAGELFF.

The chain uses TRBV19 and TRBJ2-1; 8 positions match TRBD2. The CDR3 contains 14 residues. Unmatched junction bases numbered 13, after V lost 9 bases and J lost 9 bases. Germline V CDR1 and CDR2: LNHDA, SQIVND (reference sequence). CDR3 in DNA: TGTGCCAGCCATACTAGCGGCCCAACGGGTGAGCAGTTCTTC. Its protein is CASHTSGPTGEQFF.

The chain is built from TRBV5-4 and TRBJ2-2; TRBD2 matches at 7 bases. Per germline, CDR1 SGHNT and CDR2 YYREEE (reference sequence). The V gene end was trimmed by 2 bases and the J gene end by 4 bases; junction bases not matched to a gene: 5. There are 15 residues in the CDR3. For the CDR3, the DNA is TGTGCCAGCAGCTTTGGGGGGGACGGCACCGGGGAGCTGTTTTTT. It translates to CASSFGGDGTGELFF.

The genes are TRBV30 and TRBJ2-5; the match to TRBD2 covers 11 bases. The CDR3 is 13 amino acids. Germline lookup yields CDR1 GTSNPN and CDR2 SVGIG (reference sequence). V shed 4 bases, J shed 4 bases, and the junction held 2 bases outside the gene matches. CDR3 sequence (DNA): TGTGCCTGGACCGGGACTAGCGGAGAGACCCAGTACTTC. Its protein product is CAWTGTSGETQYF.

This clone appeared once. The gene calls are TRBV9 and TRBJ2-3, with 9 positions matching TRBD1. Germline V gene sequence: CDR1 SGDLS, CDR2 YYNGEE. Trimming removed 1 base from V and 1 base from J; junction bases left unmatched: 1. There are 15 residues in the CDR3. The CDR3 loop is CASSVWDRGTDTQYF. The CDR3 DNA follows: TGTGCCAGCAGCGTATGGGACAGGGGCACAGATACGCAGTATTTT.

The CDR3 DNA is TGCGCCAGCAGCCCAGCGGGGGGTAAAGAGACCCAGTACTTC. Translation: CASSPAGGKETQYF. The chain is built from TRBV4-1 and TRBJ2-5, with 9 bases identical to TRBD2. The CDR3 totals 14 residues. V was pared by 4 bases and J by 3 bases, with 3 bases of the junction left unmatched. Germline values: CDR1 MGHRA, CDR2 YSYEKL.

This chain connects TRBV25-1 to TRBJ1-1, with D possibly matching TRBD1 (6 bases). V was trimmed by 5 bases and J by 3 bases, leaving 16 bases between them. This CDR3 spans 15 amino acids. The germline V gene has CDR1 MGHDK and CDR2 SYGVNS. CDR3 coding DNA: TGTGCCAGCAGTAACACAGGGATGCTGTACACTGAAGCTTTCTTT. This gives the protein CASSNTGMLYTEAFF.